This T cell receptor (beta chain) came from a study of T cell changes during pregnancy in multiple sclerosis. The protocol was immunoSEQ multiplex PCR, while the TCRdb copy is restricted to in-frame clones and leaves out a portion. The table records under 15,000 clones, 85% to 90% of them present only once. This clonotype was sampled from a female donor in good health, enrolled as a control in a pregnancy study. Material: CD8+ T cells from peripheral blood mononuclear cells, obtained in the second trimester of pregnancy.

The CDR3 spells CASSSHQGTGPSGANVLTF. In DNA form, the CDR3 reads TGTGCCAGCAGTTCACATCAAGGGACAGGGCCCTCTGGGGCCAACGTCCTGACTTTC. The gene calls are TRBV27 and TRBJ2-6; TRBD1 matches at 9 bases. In germline, CDR1 is MNHEY, CDR2 SMNVEV (reference sequence). CDR3 length: 19 residues. Germline trimming cut 4 bases from V and 0 bases from J; bases unmatched to any gene: 10.